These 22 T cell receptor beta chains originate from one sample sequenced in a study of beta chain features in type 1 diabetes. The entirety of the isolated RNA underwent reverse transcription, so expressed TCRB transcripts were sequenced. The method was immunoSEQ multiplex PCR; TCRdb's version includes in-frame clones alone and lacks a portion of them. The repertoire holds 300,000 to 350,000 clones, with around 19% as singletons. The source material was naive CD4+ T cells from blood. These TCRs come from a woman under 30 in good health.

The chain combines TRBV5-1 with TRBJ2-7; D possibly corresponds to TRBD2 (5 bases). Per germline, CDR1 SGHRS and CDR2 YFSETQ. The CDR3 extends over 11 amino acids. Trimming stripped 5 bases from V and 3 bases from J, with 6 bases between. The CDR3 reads CASRRDYEQYF. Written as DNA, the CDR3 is TGCGCCAGCAGACGGGACTACGAGCAGTACTTC.

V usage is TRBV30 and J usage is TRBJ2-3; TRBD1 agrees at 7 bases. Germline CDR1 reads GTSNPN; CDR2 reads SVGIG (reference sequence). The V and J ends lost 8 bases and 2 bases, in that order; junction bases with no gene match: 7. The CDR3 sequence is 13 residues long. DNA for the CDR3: TGTGCCCGTGCAGGGGGAAACACAGATACGCAGTATTTT. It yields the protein CARAGGNTDTQYF. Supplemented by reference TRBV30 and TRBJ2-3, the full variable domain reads SQTIHQWPATLVQPVGSPLSLECTVEGTSNPNLYWYRQAAGRGLQLLFYSVGIGQISSEVPQNLSASRPQDRQFILSSKKLLLSDSGFYLCARAGGNTDTQYFGPGTRLTVL.

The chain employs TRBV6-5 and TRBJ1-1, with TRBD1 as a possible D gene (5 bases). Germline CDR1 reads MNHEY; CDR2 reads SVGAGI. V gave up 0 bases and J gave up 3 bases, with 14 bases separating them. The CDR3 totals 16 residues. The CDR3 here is CASSYSGVRADTEAFF. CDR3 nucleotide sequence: TGTGCCAGCAGTTACTCTGGAGTCAGGGCGGACACTGAAGCTTTCTTT.

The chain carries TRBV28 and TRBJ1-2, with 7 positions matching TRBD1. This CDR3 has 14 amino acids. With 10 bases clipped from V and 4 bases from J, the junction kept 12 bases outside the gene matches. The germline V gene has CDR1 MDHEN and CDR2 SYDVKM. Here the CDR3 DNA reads TGTGCCACACGGCCAGGGACAGCCTCCTATGGCTACACCTTC. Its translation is CATRPGTASYGYTF.

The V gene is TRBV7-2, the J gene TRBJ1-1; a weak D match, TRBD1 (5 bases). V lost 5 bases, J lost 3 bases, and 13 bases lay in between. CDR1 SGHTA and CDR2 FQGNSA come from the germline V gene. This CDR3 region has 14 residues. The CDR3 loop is CASSPGLLDTEAFF. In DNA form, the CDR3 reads TGTGCCAGCAGCCCAGGGTTATTGGACACTGAAGCTTTCTTT.

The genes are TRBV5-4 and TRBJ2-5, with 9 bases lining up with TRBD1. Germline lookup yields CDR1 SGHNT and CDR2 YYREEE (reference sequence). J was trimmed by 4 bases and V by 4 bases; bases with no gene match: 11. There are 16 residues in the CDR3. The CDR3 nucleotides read TGTGCCAGCAGCCGAGCCCCGGACAGGGGAGGAGAGACCCAGTACTTC. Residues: CASSRAPDRGGETQYF.

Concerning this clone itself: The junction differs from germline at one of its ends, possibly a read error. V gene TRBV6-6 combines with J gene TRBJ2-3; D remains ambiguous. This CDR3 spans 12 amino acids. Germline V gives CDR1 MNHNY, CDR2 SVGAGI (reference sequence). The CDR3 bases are TGTGCCAGCAGTTGGAGCAGAGATACGCAGTATTTT. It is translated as CASSWSRDTQYF.

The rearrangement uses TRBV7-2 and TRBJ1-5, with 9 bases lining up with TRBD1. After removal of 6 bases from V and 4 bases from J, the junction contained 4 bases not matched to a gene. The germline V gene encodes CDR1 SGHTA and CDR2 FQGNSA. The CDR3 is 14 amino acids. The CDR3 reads CASRRQGVNQPQHF. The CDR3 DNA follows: TGTGCCAGCAGGCGACAGGGGGTAAATCAGCCCCAGCATTTT.

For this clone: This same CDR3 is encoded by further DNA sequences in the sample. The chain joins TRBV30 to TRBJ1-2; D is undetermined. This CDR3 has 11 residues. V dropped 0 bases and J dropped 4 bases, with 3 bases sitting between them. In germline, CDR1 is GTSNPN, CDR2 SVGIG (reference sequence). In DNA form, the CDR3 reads TGTGCCTGGAGTGTCAGCTATGGCTACACCTTC. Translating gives CAWSVSYGYTF.

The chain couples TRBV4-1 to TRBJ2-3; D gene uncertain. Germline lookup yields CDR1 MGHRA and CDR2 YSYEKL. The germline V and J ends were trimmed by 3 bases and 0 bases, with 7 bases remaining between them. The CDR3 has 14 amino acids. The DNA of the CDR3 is TGCGCCAGCAGCCATCCGCGGAGCACAGATACGCAGTATTTT. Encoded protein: CASSHPRSTDTQYF.

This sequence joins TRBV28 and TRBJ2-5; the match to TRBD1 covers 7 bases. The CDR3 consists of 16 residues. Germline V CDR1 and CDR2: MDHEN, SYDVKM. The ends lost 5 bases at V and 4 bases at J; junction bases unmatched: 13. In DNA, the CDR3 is TGTGCCAGCAGTGTCCGGTCTGGCAGGGGGACAGAGACCCAGTACTTC. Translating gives CASSVRSGRGTETQYF. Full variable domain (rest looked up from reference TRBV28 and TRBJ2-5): DVKVTQSSRYLVKRTGEKVFLECVQDMDHENMFWYRQDPGLGLRLIYFSYDVKMKEKGDIPEGYSVSREKKERFSLILESASTNQTSMYLCASSVRSGRGTETQYFGPGTRLLVL.

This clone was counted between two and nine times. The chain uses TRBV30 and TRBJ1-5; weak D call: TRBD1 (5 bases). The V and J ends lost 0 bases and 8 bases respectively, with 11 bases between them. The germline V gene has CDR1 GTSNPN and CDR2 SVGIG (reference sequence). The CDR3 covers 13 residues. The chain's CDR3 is CAWSVQGIEPQHF. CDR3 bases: TGTGCCTGGAGTGTGCAGGGAATAGAGCCCCAGCATTTT.

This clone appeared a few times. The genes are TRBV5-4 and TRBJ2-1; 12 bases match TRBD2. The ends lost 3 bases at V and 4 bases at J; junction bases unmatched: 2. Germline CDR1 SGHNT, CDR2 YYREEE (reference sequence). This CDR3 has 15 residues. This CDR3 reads CASSWTSGAYNEQFF. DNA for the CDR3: TGTGCCAGCAGCTGGACTAGCGGGGCTTACAATGAGCAGTTCTTC.

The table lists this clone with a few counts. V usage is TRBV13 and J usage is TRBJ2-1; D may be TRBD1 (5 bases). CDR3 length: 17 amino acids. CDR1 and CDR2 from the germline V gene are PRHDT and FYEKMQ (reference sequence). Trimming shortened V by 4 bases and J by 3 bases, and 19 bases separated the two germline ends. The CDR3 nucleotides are TGTGCCAGCAGCTCTTTATTACGGAGACAGATCTACAATGAGCAGTTCTTC. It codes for CASSSLLRRQIYNEQFF.

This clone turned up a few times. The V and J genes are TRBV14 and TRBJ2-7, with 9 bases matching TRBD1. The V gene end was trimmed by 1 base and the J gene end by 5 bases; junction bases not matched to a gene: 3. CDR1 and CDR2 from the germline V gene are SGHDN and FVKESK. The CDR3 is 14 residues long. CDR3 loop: CASSQGGQGHEQYF. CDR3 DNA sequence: TGTGCCAGCAGCCAAGGGGGACAGGGCCACGAGCAGTACTTC. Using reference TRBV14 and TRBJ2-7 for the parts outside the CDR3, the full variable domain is EAGVTQFPSHSVIEKGQTVTLRCDPISGHDNLYWYRRVMGKEIKFLLHFVKESKQDESGMPNNRFLAERTGGTYSTLKVQPAELEDSGVYFCASSQGGQGHEQYFGPGTRLTVT.

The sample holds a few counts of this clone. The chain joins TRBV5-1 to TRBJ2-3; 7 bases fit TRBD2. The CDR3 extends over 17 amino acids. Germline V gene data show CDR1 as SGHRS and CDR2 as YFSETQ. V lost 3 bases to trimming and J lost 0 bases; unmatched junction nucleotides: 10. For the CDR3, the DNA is TGCGCCAGCAGCTCTGAAGCGGGAAAATCGAGCACAGATACGCAGTATTTT. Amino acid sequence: CASSSEAGKSSTDTQYF.

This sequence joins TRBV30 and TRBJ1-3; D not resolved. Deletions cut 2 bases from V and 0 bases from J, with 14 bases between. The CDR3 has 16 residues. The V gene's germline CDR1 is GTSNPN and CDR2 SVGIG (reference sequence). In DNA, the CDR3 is TGTGCCTGGAGTAAGAGTCCCTCGAGCTCTGGAAACACCATATATTTT. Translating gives CAWSKSPSSSGNTIYF.

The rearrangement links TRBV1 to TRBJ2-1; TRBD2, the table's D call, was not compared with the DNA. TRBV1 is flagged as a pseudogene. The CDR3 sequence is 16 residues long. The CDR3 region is CTSSQDWRRVYNEQFF. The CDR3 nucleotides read TGCACCAGCAGCCAAGACTGGCGGAGGGTCTACAATGAGCAGTTCTTC.

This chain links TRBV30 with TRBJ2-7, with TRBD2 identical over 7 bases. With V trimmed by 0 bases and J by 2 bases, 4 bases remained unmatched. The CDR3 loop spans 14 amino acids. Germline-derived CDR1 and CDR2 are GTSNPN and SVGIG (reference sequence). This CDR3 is CAWSVGGSTYEQYF. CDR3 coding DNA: TGTGCCTGGAGTGTGGGCGGGAGTACCTACGAGCAGTACTTC.

CDR3: CASSTTGGSEAFF. The CDR3 DNA reads TGCGCCAGCAGCACAACAGGGGGAAGTGAAGCTTTCTTT. The chain has TRBV5-1 and TRBJ1-1, with TRBD1 identical over 8 bases. Per germline, CDR1 SGHRS and CDR2 YFSETQ. V dropped 4 bases and J dropped 7; count of bases not matched to a gene: 6. This CDR3 is 13 amino acids long.

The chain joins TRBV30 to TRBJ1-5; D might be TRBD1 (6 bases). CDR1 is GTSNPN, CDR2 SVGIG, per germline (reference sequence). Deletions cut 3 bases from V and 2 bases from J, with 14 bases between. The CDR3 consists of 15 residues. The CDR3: CAWSTGIPRNQPQHF. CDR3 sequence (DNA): TGTGCCTGGAGCACAGGGATTCCTCGCAATCAGCCCCAGCATTTT.

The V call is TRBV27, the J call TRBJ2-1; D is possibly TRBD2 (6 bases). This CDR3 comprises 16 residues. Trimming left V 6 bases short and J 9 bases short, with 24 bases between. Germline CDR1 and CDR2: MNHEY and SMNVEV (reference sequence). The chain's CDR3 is CASSRRGSGGGTEQFF. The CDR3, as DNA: TGTGCCAGCAGCCGCCGGGGGAGCGGAGGAGGGACTGAGCAGTTCTTC.